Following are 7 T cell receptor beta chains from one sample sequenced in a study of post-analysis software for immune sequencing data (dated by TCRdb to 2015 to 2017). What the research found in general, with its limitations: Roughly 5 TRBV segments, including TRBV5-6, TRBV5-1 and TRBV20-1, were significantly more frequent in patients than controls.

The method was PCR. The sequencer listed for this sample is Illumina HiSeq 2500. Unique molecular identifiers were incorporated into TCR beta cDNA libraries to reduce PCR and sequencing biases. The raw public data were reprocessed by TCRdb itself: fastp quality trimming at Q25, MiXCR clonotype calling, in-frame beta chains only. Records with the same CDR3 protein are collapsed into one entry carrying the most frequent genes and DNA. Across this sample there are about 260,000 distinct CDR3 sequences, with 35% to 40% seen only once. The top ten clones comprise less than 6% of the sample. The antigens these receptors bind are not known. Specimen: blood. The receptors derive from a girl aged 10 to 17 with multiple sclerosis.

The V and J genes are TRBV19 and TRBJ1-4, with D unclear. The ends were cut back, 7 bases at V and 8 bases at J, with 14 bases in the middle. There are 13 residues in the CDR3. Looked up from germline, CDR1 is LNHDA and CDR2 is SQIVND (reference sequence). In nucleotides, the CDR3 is TGTGCCAGTACCCCTTGGCGCGGGGAAAAACTGTTTTTT. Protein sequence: CASTPWRGEKLFF.

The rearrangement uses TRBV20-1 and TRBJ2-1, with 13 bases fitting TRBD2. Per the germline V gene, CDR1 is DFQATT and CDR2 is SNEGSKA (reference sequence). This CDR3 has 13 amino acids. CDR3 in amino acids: CSPRTSGSDEQFF. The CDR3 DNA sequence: TGCAGCCCCCGGACTAGCGGGAGCGATGAGCAGTTCTTC.

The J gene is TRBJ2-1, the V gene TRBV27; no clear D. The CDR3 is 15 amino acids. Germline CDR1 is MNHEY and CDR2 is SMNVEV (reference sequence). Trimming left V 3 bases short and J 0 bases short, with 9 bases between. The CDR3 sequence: CASSFARSSYNEQFF. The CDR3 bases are TGTGCCAGCAGTTTTGCGCGGAGCTCCTACAATGAGCAGTTCTTC.

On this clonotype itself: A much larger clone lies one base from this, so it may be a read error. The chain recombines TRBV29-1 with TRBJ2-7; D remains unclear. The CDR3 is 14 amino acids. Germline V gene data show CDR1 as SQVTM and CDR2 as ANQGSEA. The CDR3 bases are TGCAGTATAGGCGGCGGCATCAGGTACAATGAGCAGTACTTC. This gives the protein CSIGGGIRYNEQYF.

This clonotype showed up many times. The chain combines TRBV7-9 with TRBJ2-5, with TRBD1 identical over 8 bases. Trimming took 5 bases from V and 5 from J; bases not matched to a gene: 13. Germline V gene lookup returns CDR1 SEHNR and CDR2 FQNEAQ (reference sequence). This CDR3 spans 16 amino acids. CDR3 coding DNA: TGTGCCAGCAGCCAAAAACCAGGACAGGGACGTGAGACCCAGTACTTC. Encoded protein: CASSQKPGQGRETQYF. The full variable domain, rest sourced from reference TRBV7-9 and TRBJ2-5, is DTGVSQNPRHKITKRGQNVTFRCDPISEHNRLYWYRQTLGQGPEFLTYFQNEAQLEKSRLLSDRFSAERPKGSFSTLEIQRTEQGDSAMYLCASSQKPGQGRETQYFGPGTRLLVL.

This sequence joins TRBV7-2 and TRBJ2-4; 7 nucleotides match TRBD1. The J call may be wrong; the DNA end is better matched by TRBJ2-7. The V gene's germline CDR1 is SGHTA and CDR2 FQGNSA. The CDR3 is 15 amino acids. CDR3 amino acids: CASSPAMGQTYEQYF. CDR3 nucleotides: TGTGCCAGCAGCCCGGCGATGGGACAGACCTACGAGCAGTACTTC.

The DNA for the CDR3 is TGTGCCACCAGCAGTACCGGGACTAGCGGGAGGCCAGGAAGGGGTGAGCAGTTCTTC. Protein sequence: CATSSTGTSGRPGRGEQFF. The chain is built from TRBV15 and TRBJ2-1; 15 positions match TRBD2. The length of the CDR3 is 19 residues. The J segment lost 9 bases and the V segment lost 3 bases, leaving 15 bases of the junction unmatched. The V gene's germline CDR1 is LNHNV and CDR2 YYDKDF (reference sequence).